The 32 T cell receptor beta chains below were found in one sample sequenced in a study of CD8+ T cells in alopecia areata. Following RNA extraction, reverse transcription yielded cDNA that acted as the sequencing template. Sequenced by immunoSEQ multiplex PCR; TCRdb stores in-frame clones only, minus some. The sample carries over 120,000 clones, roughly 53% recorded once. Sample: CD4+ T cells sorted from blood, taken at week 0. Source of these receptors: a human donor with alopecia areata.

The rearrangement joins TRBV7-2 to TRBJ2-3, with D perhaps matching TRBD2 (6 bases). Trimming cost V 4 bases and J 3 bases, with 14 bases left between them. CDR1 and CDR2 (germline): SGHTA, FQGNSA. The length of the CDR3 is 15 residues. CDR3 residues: CASSSSSVQTDTQYF. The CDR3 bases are TGTGCCAGCAGCTCGTCTAGCGTTCAAACAGATACGCAGTATTTT. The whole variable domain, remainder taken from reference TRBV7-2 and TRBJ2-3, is GAGVSQSPSNKVTEKGKDVELRCDPISGHTALYWYRQSLGQGLEFLIYFQGNSAPDKSGLPSDRFSAERTGGSVSTLTIQRTQQEDSAVYLCASSSSSVQTDTQYFGPGTRLTVL.

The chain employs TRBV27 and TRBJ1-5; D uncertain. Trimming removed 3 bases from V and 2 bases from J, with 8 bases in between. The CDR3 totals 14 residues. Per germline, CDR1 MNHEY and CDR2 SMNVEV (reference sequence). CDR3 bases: TGTGCCAGCAGTTTCAGGCAGGGCAATCAGCCCCAGCATTTT. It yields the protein CASSFRQGNQPQHF.

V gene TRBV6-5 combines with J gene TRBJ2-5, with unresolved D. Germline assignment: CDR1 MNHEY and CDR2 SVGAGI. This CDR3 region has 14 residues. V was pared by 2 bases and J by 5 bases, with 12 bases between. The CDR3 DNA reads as TGTGCCAGCAGTTACGACTGGTCGTCCGAGACCCAGTACTTC. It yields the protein CASSYDWSSETQYF.

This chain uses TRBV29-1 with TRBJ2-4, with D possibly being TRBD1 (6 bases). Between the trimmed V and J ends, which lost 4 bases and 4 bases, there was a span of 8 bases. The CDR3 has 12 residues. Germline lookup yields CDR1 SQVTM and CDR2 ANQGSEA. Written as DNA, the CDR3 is TGCAGCGTTGGGCAGGGGAAAAACATTCAGTACTTC. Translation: CSVGQGKNIQYF.

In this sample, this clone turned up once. CDR3 residues: CASSWGRDEQFF. The CDR3, as DNA: TGCGCCAGCAGCTGGGGCCGGGATGAGCAGTTCTTC. The rearrangement uses TRBV5-1 and TRBJ2-1; maybe TRBD1 (5 bases). CDR3 size: 12 residues. V was clipped by 3 bases and J by 8 bases, with 9 bases between them. The V gene's germline CDR1 is SGHRS and CDR2 YFSETQ. The whole variable domain, filled in from reference TRBV5-1 and TRBJ2-1, reads KAGVTQTPRYLIKTRGQQVTLSCSPISGHRSVSWYQQTPGQGLQFLFEYFSETQRNKGNFPGRFSGRQFSNSRSEMNVSTLELGDSALYLCASSWGRDEQFFGPGTRLTVL.

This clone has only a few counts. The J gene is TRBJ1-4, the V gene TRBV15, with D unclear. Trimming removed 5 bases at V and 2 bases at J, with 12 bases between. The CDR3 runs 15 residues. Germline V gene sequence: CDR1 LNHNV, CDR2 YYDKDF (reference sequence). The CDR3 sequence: CATSVRARTNEKLFF. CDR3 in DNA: TGTGCCACCAGCGTGAGGGCCCGGACTAATGAAAAACTGTTTTTT.

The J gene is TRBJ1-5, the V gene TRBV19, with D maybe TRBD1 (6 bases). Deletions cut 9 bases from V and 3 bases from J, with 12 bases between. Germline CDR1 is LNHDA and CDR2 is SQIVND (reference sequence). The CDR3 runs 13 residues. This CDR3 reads CASITGNNQPQHF. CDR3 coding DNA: TGTGCCAGCATTACAGGGAACAATCAGCCCCAGCATTTT.

The CDR3: CSVDYGGPKNIQYF. In nucleotides, the CDR3 is TGCAGCGTTGATTACGGAGGGCCGAAGAACATTCAGTACTTC. J is TRBJ2-4 and V is TRBV29-1, with TRBD2 as a possible D gene (6 bases). Germline CDR1 is SQVTM and CDR2 is ANQGSEA. This CDR3 is built from 14 residues. Trimming took 3 bases from V and 7 from J, leaving 16 bases between them.

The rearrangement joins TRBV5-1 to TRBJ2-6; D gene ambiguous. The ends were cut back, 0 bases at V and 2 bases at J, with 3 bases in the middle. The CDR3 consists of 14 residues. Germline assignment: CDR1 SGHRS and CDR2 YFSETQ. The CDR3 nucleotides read TGCGCCAGCAGCTTGGGGCCTGGGGCCAACGTCCTGACTTTC. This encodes CASSLGPGANVLTF.

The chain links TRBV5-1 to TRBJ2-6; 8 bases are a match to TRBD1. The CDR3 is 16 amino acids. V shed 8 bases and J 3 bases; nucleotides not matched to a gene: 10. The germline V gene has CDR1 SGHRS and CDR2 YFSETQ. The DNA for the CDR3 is TGCGCCAGTACTTCCCAGGGGGCTCGTGGGGCCAACGTCCTGACTTTC. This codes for CASTSQGARGANVLTF.

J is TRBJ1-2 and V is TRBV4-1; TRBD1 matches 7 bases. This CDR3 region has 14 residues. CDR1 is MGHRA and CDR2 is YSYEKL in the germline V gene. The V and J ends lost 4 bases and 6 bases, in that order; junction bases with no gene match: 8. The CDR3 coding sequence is TGCGCCAGCAGCCTTGACAGGGTAAAAAATGGCTACACCTTC. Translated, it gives CASSLDRVKNGYTF.

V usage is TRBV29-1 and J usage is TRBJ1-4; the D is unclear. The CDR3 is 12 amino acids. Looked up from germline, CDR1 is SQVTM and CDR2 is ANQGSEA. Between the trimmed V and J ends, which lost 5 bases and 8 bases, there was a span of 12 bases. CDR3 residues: CSVRFLREKLFF. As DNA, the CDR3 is TGCAGCGTTCGCTTCTTGAGGGAAAAACTGTTTTTT.

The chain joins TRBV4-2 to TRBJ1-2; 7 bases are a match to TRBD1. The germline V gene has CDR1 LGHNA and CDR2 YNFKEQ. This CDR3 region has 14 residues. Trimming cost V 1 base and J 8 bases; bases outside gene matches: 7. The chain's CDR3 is CASSQGGQGDGYTF. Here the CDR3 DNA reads TGTGCCAGCAGCCAAGGGGGGCAGGGGGACGGCTACACCTTC.

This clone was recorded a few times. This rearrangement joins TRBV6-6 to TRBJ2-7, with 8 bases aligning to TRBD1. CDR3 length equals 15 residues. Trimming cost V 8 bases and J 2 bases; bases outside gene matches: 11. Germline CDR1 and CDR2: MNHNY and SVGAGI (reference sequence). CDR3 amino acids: CASGDRDRITYEQYF. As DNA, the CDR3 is TGTGCCAGCGGGGACCGGGACAGGATAACCTACGAGCAGTACTTC.

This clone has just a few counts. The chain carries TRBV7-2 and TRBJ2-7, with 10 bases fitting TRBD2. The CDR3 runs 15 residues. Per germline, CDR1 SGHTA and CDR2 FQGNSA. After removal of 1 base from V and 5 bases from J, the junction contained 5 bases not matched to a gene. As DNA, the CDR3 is TGTGCCAGCAGCTTAGATACCAGCGGGGGGGACGAGCAGTACTTC. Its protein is CASSLDTSGGDEQYF.

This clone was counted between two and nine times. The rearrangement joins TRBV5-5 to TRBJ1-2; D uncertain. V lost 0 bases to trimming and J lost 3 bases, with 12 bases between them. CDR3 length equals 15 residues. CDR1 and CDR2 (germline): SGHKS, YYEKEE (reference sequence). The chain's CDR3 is CASSLEAHPDYGYTF. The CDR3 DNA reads TGTGCCAGCAGCTTGGAGGCTCACCCCGACTATGGCTACACCTTC.

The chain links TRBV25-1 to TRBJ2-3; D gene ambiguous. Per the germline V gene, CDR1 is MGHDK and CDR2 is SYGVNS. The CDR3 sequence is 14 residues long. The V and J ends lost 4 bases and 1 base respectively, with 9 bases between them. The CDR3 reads CASSAAVGTDTQYF. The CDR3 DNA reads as TGTGCCAGCAGTGCTGCCGTGGGCACAGATACGCAGTATTTT.

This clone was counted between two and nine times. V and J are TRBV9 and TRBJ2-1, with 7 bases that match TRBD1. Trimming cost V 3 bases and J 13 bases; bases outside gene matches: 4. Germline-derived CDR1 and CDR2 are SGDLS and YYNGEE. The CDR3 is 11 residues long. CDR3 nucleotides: TGTGCCAGCAGCGAGGGGGCTTTACAGTTCTTC. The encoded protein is CASSEGALQFF.

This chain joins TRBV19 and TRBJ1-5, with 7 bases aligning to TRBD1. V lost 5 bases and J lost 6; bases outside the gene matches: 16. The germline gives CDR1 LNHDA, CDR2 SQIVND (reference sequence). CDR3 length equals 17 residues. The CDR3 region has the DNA TGTGCCAGTAGTTCCCCGGGACAGATTTTGCTGGGTCAGCCCCAGCATTTT. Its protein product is CASSSPGQILLGQPQHF.

The CDR3, as DNA: TGTGCCAGCAGACCGACAGGCACCTACGAGCAGTACTTC. Its protein is CASRPTGTYEQYF. The chain uses TRBV25-1 and TRBJ2-7, with D possibly matching TRBD1 (6 bases). In germline, CDR1 is MGHDK, CDR2 SYGVNS. Deletions cut 6 bases from V and 2 bases from J, with 11 bases between. This CDR3 comprises 13 residues.

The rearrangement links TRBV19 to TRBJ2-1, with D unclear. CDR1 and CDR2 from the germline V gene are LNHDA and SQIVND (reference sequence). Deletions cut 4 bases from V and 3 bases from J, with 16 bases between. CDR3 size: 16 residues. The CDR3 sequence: CASSSGYSVLYNEQFF. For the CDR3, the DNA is TGTGCCAGTAGTAGTGGATACAGCGTACTCTACAATGAGCAGTTCTTC.

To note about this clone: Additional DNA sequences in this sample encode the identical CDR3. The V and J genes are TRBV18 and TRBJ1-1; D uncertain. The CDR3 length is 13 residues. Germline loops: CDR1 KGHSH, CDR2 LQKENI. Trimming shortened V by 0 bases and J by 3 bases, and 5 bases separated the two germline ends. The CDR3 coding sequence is TGTGCCAGCTCACCACCCGGGGACACTGAAGCTTTCTTT. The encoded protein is CASSPPGDTEAFF.

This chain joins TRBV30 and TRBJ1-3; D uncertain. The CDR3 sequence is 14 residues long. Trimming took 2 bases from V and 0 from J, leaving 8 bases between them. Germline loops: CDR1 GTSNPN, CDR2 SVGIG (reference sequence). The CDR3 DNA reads TGTGCCTGGAGTCGTGACACCTCTGGAAACACCATATATTTT. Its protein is CAWSRDTSGNTIYF.

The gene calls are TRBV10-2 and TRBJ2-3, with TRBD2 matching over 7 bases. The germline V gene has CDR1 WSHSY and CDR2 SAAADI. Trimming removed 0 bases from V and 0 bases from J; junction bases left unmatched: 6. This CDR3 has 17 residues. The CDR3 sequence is CASSESTGGLSTDTQYF. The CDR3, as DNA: TGCGCCAGCAGTGAGTCGACGGGAGGACTTAGCACAGATACGCAGTATTTT.

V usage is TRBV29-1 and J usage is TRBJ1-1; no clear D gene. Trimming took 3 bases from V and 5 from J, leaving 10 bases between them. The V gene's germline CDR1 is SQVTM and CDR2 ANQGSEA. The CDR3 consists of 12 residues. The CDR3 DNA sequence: TGCAGCGTTGACCCAGACGGTACTGAAGCTTTCTTT. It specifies CSVDPDGTEAFF. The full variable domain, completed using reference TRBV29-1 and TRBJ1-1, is SAVISQKPSRDICQRGTSLTIQCQVDSQVTMMFWYRQQPGQSLTLIATANQGSEATYESGFVIDKFPISRPNLTFSTLTVSNMSPEDSSIYLCSVDPDGTEAFFGQGTRLTVV.

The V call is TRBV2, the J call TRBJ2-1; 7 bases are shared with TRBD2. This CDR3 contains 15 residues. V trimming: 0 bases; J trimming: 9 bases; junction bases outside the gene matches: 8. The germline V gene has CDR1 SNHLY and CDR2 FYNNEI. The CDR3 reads CASSEAAGLRPEQFF. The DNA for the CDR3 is TGTGCCAGCAGTGAAGCAGCGGGACTCCGCCCTGAGCAGTTCTTC.

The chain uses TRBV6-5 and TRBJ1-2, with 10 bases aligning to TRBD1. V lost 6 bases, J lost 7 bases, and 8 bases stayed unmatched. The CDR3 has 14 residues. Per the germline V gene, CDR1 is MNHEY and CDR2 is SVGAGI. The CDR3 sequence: CASSRRTGGGGYTF. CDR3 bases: TGTGCCAGCAGCCGTAGGACAGGGGGTGGTGGCTACACCTTC.

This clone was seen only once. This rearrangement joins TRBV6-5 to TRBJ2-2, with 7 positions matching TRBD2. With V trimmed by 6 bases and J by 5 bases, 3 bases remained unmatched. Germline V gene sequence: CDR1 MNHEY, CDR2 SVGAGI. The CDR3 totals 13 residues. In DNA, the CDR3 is TGTGCCAGCAGAGCGGGGCATACCGGGGAGCTGTTTTTT. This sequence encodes CASRAGHTGELFF.

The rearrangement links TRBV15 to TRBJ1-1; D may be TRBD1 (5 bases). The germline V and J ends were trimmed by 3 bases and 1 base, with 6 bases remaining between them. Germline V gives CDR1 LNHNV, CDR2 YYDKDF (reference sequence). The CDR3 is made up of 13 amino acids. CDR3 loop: CATSRQGNTEAFF. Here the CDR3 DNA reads TGTGCCACCAGCAGGCAGGGGAACACTGAAGCTTTCTTT.

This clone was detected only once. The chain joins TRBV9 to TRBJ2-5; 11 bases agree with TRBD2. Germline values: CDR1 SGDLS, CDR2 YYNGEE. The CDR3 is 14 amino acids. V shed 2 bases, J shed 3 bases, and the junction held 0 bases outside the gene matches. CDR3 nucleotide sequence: TGTGCCAGCAGCGTGGGACTAGCGGAAGAGACCCAGTACTTC. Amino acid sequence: CASSVGLAEETQYF.

The CDR3 sequence: CASTPRAGQGDSYEQYF. The CDR3 region has the DNA TGTGCCAGCACCCCTCGCGCGGGACAGGGAGATTCCTACGAGCAGTACTTC. The V gene is TRBV11-2, the J gene TRBJ2-7; 9 bases are shared with TRBD1. The germline CDR1 and CDR2 sequences are SGHAT and FQNNGV. V trimming: 7 bases; J trimming: 1 base; junction bases outside the gene matches: 14. This CDR3 comprises 17 residues.

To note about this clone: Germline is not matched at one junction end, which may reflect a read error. The CDR3 protein is CATSRSLDRARDF. For the CDR3, the DNA is TGTGCCACCAGCAGAAGCTTGGACAGGGCGAGGGACTTC. This chain connects TRBV15 to TRBJ2-5, with TRBD1 matching 8 bases. CDR1 LNHNV and CDR2 YYDKDF come from the germline V gene (reference sequence). The CDR3 consists of 13 residues.